One sample yielded the 27 T cell receptor beta chains listed below, sequenced in a study of cytomegalovirus exposure and HLA in healthy donors. Clones were read by immunoSEQ multiplex PCR, and TCRdb kept only the in-frame ones, dropping some. Of hundreds of thousands of clones listed, less than 90% are singletons. The sample comprised PBMCs. These receptors all stem from a man aged 18 to 30 in good health and CMV-seropositive.

This clone was seen once. The V and J genes are TRBV9 and TRBJ2-1, with TRBD2 identical over 12 bases. The CDR3 is made up of 16 amino acids. V dropped 1 base and J dropped 7; count of bases not matched to a gene: 6. Germline CDR1 reads SGDLS; CDR2 reads YYNGEE. The CDR3 DNA reads as TGTGCCAGCAGCGTACGACTAGCGGGAGAAACAAATGAGCAGTTCTTC. Protein sequence: CASSVRLAGETNEQFF.

This chain connects TRBV18 to TRBJ1-5; the D gene is possibly TRBD1 (6 bases). Germline V gives CDR1 KGHSH, CDR2 LQKENI. The CDR3 spans 15 residues. Trimming removed 6 bases at V and 2 bases at J, with 14 bases between. The DNA of the CDR3 is TGTGCCAGCTCCCCGGGACAACCCGGCAATCAGCCCCAGCATTTT. It yields the protein CASSPGQPGNQPQHF.

The V and J genes are TRBV5-4 and TRBJ2-2, with TRBD2 matching over 11 bases. Germline CDR1 reads SGHNT; CDR2 reads YYREEE (reference sequence). CDR3 size: 16 residues. V gave up 4 bases and J gave up 2 bases; unmatched junction bases: 4. The DNA for the CDR3 is TGTGCCAGCAGCACCGGGACTAGCGGAAACACCGGGGAGCTGTTTTTT. This translates into CASSTGTSGNTGELFF.

The chain carries TRBV6-1 and TRBJ1-1, with a weak D call TRBD1 (6 bases). Germline-derived CDR1 and CDR2 are MNHNS and SASEGT. With 4 bases removed from V and 0 bases from J, the gap between germline ends came to 18 bases. The length of the CDR3 is 17 residues. This chain's CDR3 is CASSGPTLGAVNTEAFF. CDR3 bases: TGTGCCAGCAGTGGTCCCACTCTGGGGGCGGTGAACACTGAAGCTTTCTTT.

This chain's CDR3 is CASTGGSPYGYTF. Here the CDR3 DNA reads TGTGCCAGCACTGGGGGCAGCCCCTATGGCTACACCTTC. J is TRBJ1-2 and V is TRBV2; perhaps TRBD1 as D (6 bases). The length of the CDR3 is 13 residues. V was cut by 7 bases and J by 4 bases, with 13 bases left in between. The germline V gene encodes CDR1 SNHLY and CDR2 FYNNEI.

The rearrangement links TRBV11-2 to TRBJ2-7; D remains unclear. Trimming removed 5 bases at V and 4 bases at J, with 18 bases between. This CDR3 contains 15 residues. Germline lookup yields CDR1 SGHAT and CDR2 FQNNGV. DNA for the CDR3: TGTGCCAGCAGCCCTTCGACCCGAGCACGGTACGAGCAGTACTTC. Protein product: CASSPSTRARYEQYF.

The V and J genes are TRBV29-1 and TRBJ1-1; D not resolved. The ends were cut back, 7 bases at V and 10 bases at J, with 10 bases in the middle. Germline CDR1 SQVTM, CDR2 ANQGSEA. CDR3 length: 9 amino acids. The CDR3 sequence is CSDGGSAFF. The CDR3 region has the DNA TGCAGCGACGGAGGGTCAGCTTTCTTT.

The V gene is TRBV5-1, the J gene TRBJ2-7, with D uncertain. This CDR3 has 13 residues. V lost 5 bases to trimming and J lost 0 bases, with 9 bases between them. Germline lookup yields CDR1 SGHRS and CDR2 YFSETQ. DNA of the CDR3: TGCGCCAGCAGTTCCGGATTCTCCTACGAGCAGTACTTC. As protein: CASSSGFSYEQYF.

This clone turned up a few times. This rearrangement joins TRBV10-3 to TRBJ2-7; D unclear. Germline V gene lookup returns CDR1 ENHRY and CDR2 SYGVKD. V was trimmed by 2 bases and J by 1 base, leaving 12 bases between them. The CDR3 extends over 15 amino acids. The CDR3 bases are TGTGCCATCAGTGAGCCCGTCGGCAGATCCTACGAGCAGTACTTC. Its protein product is CAISEPVGRSYEQYF.

This chain connects TRBV7-9 to TRBJ2-5, with 9 positions matching TRBD2. Germline V lookup: CDR1 SEHNR, CDR2 FQNEAQ (reference sequence). Trimming took 4 bases from V and 1 from J; bases not matched to a gene: 1. This CDR3 contains 14 residues. CDR3 coding DNA: TGTGCCAGCAGCTCGACTAGCGGCCAAGAGACCCAGTACTTC. This codes for CASSSTSGQETQYF.

This clone appeared once. The gene calls are TRBV6-5 and TRBJ2-1; D is perhaps TRBD1 (6 bases). The CDR3 is 13 amino acids. CDR1 is MNHEY, CDR2 SVGAGI, per germline. Trimming took off 6 bases at V and 10 bases at J, with 16 bases between the two ends. The CDR3 nucleotides read TGTGCCAGCAGATCTGAGGACAGCCTAGAGCAGTTCTTC. Translating gives CASRSEDSLEQFF.

The chain recombines TRBV28 with TRBJ1-2; D is unclear. The CDR3 extends over 13 amino acids. Trimming took off 6 bases at V and 0 bases at J, with 8 bases between the two ends. Germline V gene sequence: CDR1 MDHEN, CDR2 SYDVKM. CDR3 bases: TGTGCCAGCAGGAGTGGTCCTAACTATGGCTACACCTTC. This codes for CASRSGPNYGYTF.

The rearrangement joins TRBV7-9 to TRBJ1-1; the D gene is possibly TRBD1 (6 bases). Germline CDR1 reads SEHNR; CDR2 reads FQNEAQ (reference sequence). The CDR3 totals 16 residues. V dropped 0 bases and J dropped 1 base, with 12 bases sitting between them. The CDR3 spells CASSLAGGSQNTEAFF. The CDR3 DNA sequence: TGTGCCAGCAGCTTAGCGGGGGGCTCCCAGAACACTGAAGCTTTCTTT. Based on the CDR3 plus reference TRBV7-9 and TRBJ1-1, the full variable domain is DTGVSQNPRHKITKRGQNVTFRCDPISEHNRLYWYRQTLGQGPEFLTYFQNEAQLEKSRLLSDRFSAERPKGSFSTLEIQRTEQGDSAMYLCASSLAGGSQNTEAFFGQGTRLTVV.

The chain links TRBV11-2 to TRBJ1-5, with D possibly being TRBD1 (5 bases). The CDR3 sequence is 13 residues long. The V gene's germline CDR1 is SGHAT and CDR2 FQNNGV. Trimming shortened V by 5 bases and J by 5 bases, and 10 bases separated the two germline ends. The CDR3 loop reads CASSPWGDQPQHF. The CDR3 bases are TGTGCCAGCAGCCCCTGGGGGGATCAGCCCCAGCATTTT.

V usage is TRBV5-1 and J usage is TRBJ2-7; 10 nucleotides match TRBD2. V dropped 5 bases and J dropped 2; count of bases not matched to a gene: 7. Germline V CDR1 and CDR2: SGHRS, YFSETQ. There are 15 residues in the CDR3. The CDR3 reads CASRDLAGDPYEQYF. CDR3 sequence (DNA): TGCGCCAGCAGGGACCTAGCGGGAGACCCCTACGAGCAGTACTTC.

This clone was seen a single time. The rearrangement uses TRBV10-1 and TRBJ2-3, with a weak D call TRBD1 (5 bases). This CDR3 spans 12 amino acids. Germline CDR1 WNHNN, CDR2 SYGVQD (reference sequence). Trimming left V 8 bases short and J 1 base short, with 7 bases between. The DNA for the CDR3 is TGCGCCAGCCAAGGGGGCACAGATACGCAGTATTTT. Its translation: CASQGGTDTQYF.

The V and J genes are TRBV28 and TRBJ1-2; D gene unclear. The ends were cut back, 10 bases at V and 2 bases at J, with 14 bases in the middle. The CDR3 is 13 amino acids. The germline V gene encodes CDR1 MDHEN and CDR2 SYDVKM. Written as DNA, the CDR3 is TGTGCCACCTACGTTTGGGCCAACTATGGCTACACCTTC. Protein: CATYVWANYGYTF.

The chain carries TRBV6-5 and TRBJ2-7, with 9 bases fitting TRBD2. The germline gives CDR1 MNHEY, CDR2 SVGAGI. This CDR3 comprises 14 residues. Trimming removed 4 bases from V and 3 bases from J; junction bases left unmatched: 4. The CDR3 reads CASSSIAGDYEQYF. The CDR3 bases are TGTGCCAGCAGTTCAATAGCGGGAGACTACGAGCAGTACTTC.

This rearrangement joins TRBV6-5 to TRBJ1-2, with 11 positions matching TRBD1. Germline V gene lookup returns CDR1 MNHEY and CDR2 SVGAGI. This CDR3 comprises 14 residues. V dropped 5 bases and J dropped 7; count of bases not matched to a gene: 6. The CDR3 loop reads CASSHGTGGRGYTF. For the CDR3, the DNA is TGTGCCAGCAGTCATGGGACAGGGGGTCGTGGCTACACCTTC.

The chain combines TRBV7-9 with TRBJ1-2; D remains unclear. This CDR3 comprises 16 residues. Germline V CDR1 and CDR2: SEHNR, FQNEAQ (reference sequence). With 2 bases removed from V and 0 bases from J, the gap between germline ends came to 13 bases. In nucleotides, the CDR3 is TGTGCCAGCAGCTTAAGCCGCGAAAATTCTAACTATGGCTACACCTTC. Its translation: CASSLSRENSNYGYTF.

The chain combines TRBV19 with TRBJ2-7; D might be TRBD1 (6 bases). This CDR3 comprises 19 residues. V dropped 5 bases and J dropped 1 base, with 27 bases sitting between them. CDR1 and CDR2 (germline): LNHDA, SQIVND (reference sequence). In DNA form, the CDR3 reads TGTGCCAGTAGTCCCGGATTAGGAAAGGGGACACCCTTTTCCTACGAGCAGTACTTC. Translation gives CASSPGLGKGTPFSYEQYF.

In its sample, this clone was seen once. CDR3 nucleotides: TGTGCCAGCAGTGCGTCGGGCTACGAGCAGTACTTC. Encoded protein: CASSASGYEQYF. This chain joins TRBV2 and TRBJ2-7; no clear D. Germline assignment: CDR1 SNHLY and CDR2 FYNNEI. This CDR3 spans 12 amino acids. V was shortened by 4 bases and J by 3 bases, with 7 bases between the two germline ends.

The J gene is TRBJ2-1, the V gene TRBV6-4, with 8 bases matching TRBD2. Losses at the gene ends were 6 bases for V and 8 bases for J; bases not matched to a gene: 12. CDR1 and CDR2 (germline): MRHNA, SNTAGT. CDR3 length: 15 residues. This CDR3 reads CASSPRAGEGHEQFF. The CDR3 DNA follows: TGTGCCAGCAGCCCTCGAGCGGGAGAGGGACATGAGCAGTTCTTC.

The sample holds one count of this clone. The gene calls are TRBV5-1 and TRBJ1-2; 7 positions agree with TRBD1. Germline CDR1 is SGHRS and CDR2 is YFSETQ. The CDR3 covers 15 residues. J was trimmed by 7 bases and V by 0 bases; bases with no gene match: 9. The CDR3 here is CASSLAPRQGSGYTF. The CDR3 nucleotides are TGCGCCAGCAGCTTGGCCCCTCGACAGGGAAGTGGCTACACCTTC.

The chain uses TRBV18 and TRBJ2-5, with TRBD2 as a possible D gene (6 bases). The germline CDR1 and CDR2 sequences are KGHSH and LQKENI. Between the trimmed V and J ends, which lost 3 bases and 3 bases, there was a span of 11 bases. CDR3 length: 14 residues. The CDR3 loop reads CASSPGTPKETQYF. As DNA, the CDR3 is TGTGCCAGCTCACCCGGGACTCCTAAAGAGACCCAGTACTTC. The variable domain in full, with the rest retrieved from reference TRBV18 and TRBJ2-5, is NAGVMQNPRHLVRRRGQEARLRCSPMKGHSHVYWYRQLPEEGLKFMVYLQKENIIDESGMPKERFSAEFPKEGPSILRIQQVVRGDSAAYFCASSPGTPKETQYFGPGTRLLVL.

The chain recombines TRBV29-1 with TRBJ2-7; possible D gene TRBD2, 7 bases. The V gene's germline CDR1 is SQVTM and CDR2 ANQGSEA. V lost 6 bases and J lost 4, with 16 bases in between. The CDR3 sequence is 13 residues long. CDR3: CSVGEEGGYEQYF. The CDR3, as DNA: TGCAGCGTGGGCGAGGAGGGGGGGTACGAGCAGTACTTC.

The V and J genes are TRBV30 and TRBJ1-2, with 7 bases matching TRBD1. CDR3 size: 13 residues. Germline assignment: CDR1 GTSNPN and CDR2 SVGIG (reference sequence). With V trimmed by 2 bases and J by 7 bases, 7 bases remained unmatched. The CDR3 here is CAWSSRGASGYTF. CDR3 bases: TGTGCCTGGAGTTCCAGGGGGGCGAGTGGCTACACCTTC. Full variable domain (missing parts from reference TRBV30 and TRBJ1-2): SQTIHQWPATLVQPVGSPLSLECTVEGTSNPNLYWYRQAAGRGLQLLFYSVGIGQISSEVPQNLSASRPQDRQFILSSKKLLLSDSGFYLCAWSSRGASGYTFGSGTRLTVV.